A selection of T cell receptor beta chains follows, all from one sample in a study of OX40 agonist ivuxolimab in advanced cancers. Libraries were prepared by immunoSEQ multiplex PCR; TCRdb keeps only in-frame clonotypes and omits some of them. Here the sample spans about 60,000 clones, roughly 84% being singletons. The material sequenced was CD4+ or CD8+ T cells sorted from blood, taken in a trial of the OX40 agonist ivuxolimab. These receptors all come from an adult with an advanced solid tumor such as melanoma, head and neck, liver or kidney cancer. CDR3s include the opening cysteine and the closing phenylalanine or tryptophan. The D gene is left open where the match is weak. Size values are once, few and many counts, or a class for expanded clones, and some rows have none.

>.|TRBJ1-1|TRBD1|TRBV6-1
CASTSGQSNTEAFF
TGTGCCAGCACTTCGGGACAGTCCAACACTGAAGCTTTCTTT
>.|TRBJ2-3|.|TRBV11-1
CASSQNTGSTDTQYF
TGTGCCAGCAGCCAAAATACCGGGAGCACAGATACGCAGTATTTT
>once|TRBJ2-1|TRBD1|TRBV27
CASKERGGQGGYEQFF
TGTGCCAGCAAAGAAAGAGGGGGACAGGGAGGTTATGAGCAGTTCTTC
>.|TRBJ1-5|.|TRBV7-9
CASSLGRDQHF
TGTGCCAGCAGCTTAGGCAGAGATCAGCATTTT
>.|TRBJ1-2|.|TRBV19
CASSIFNSLNYGYTF
TGTGCCAGTAGTATATTCAACAGTCTAAACTATGGCTACACCTTC
>.|TRBJ2-3|TRBD2|TRBV11-2
CASSLAVAGGLDTQYF
TGTGCCAGCAGCCTGGCTGTAGCGGGAGGGCTCGATACGCAGTATTTT
>.|TRBJ2-3|TRBD1|TRBV7-6
CASSLRTGGTDTQYF
TGTGCCAGCAGCTTAAGGACAGGGGGCACAGATACGCAGTATTTT
>.|TRBJ1-3|.|TRBV6-5
CASSSSLVGSGNTIYF
TGTGCCAGCAGTTCTAGTCTGGTCGGCTCTGGAAACACCATATATTTT
>.|TRBJ1-3|.|TRBV2
CASSRQVLSGNTIYF
TGTGCCAGCAGTCGACAGGTCCTCTCTGGAAACACCATATATTTT
>.|TRBJ1-2|.|TRBV6-6
CASSYGRGSYGYTF
TGTGCCAGCAGCTACGGTCGGGGTAGCTATGGCTACACCTTC
>.|TRBJ2-1|.|TRBV11-2
CASSLVGGGFEQFF
TGTGCCAGCAGCTTGGTGGGGGGCGGTTTTGAGCAGTTCTTC
>.|TRBJ1-6|.|TRBV5-6
CASSLQDWDSPLHF
TGTGCCAGCAGCTTACAGGATTGGGATTCACCCCTCCACTTT
>.|TRBJ2-7|TRBD1|TRBV30
CAVGQGPYEQYF
TGTGCCGTGGGACAGGGTCCCTACGAGCAGTACTTC
>few|TRBJ2-2|.|TRBV21-1
CASSKPVCPGELFF
TGTGCCAGCAGCAAACCCGTTTGCCCCGGGGAGCTGTTTTTT
>.|TRBJ2-7|TRBD2|TRBV6-1
CASNRGGGVPYEQYF
TGTGCCAGCAACCGTGGTGGGGGGGTGCCCTACGAGCAGTACTTC
>.|TRBJ2-3|TRBD1|TRBV4-1
CASSQSGQKDTQYF
TGCGCCAGCAGCCAGTCGGGACAGAAAGATACGCAGTATTTT
>.|TRBJ2-3|TRBD2|TRBV27
CASSSLAGAGTDTQYF
TGTGCCAGCAGTAGTCTAGCGGGAGCTGGCACAGATACGCAGTATTTT
>.|TRBJ1-2|TRBD1|TRBV25-1
CASRRDSTNYGYTF
TGTGCCAGCAGACGGGACAGCACTAACTATGGCTACACCTTC
>once|TRBJ2-3|TRBD2|TRBV7-9
CASSLGTSTGTDTQYF
TGTGCCAGCAGCTTAGGGACTAGCACCGGAACAGATACGCAGTATTTT
>.|TRBJ2-2|.|TRBV6-5
CASSSLSSGAAGELFF
TGTGCCAGCAGTTCCCTCTCATCCGGTGCGGCCGGGGAGCTGTTTTTT
>.|TRBJ1-5|.|TRBV15
CATSRDMRNNQPQHF
TGTGCCACCAGCAGAGATATGCGTAACAATCAGCCCCAGCATTTT
>.|TRBJ1-1|.|TRBV28
CASSPGYQGNTEAFF
TGTGCCAGCAGTCCCGGGTACCAGGGCAACACTGAAGCTTTCTTT
>.|TRBJ1-6|.|TRBV10-2
CASSEIQSYNSPLHF
TGCGCCAGCAGTGAGATACAGTCCTATAATTCACCCCTCCACTTT
>medium-sized|TRBJ2-1|TRBD2|TRBV6-5
CASSRRLAGEQFF
TGTGCCAGCAGCCGCCGACTAGCAGGTGAGCAGTTCTTC
>once|TRBJ1-5|.|TRBV18
CASSPPDSYQPQHF
TGTGCCAGCTCACCACCGGACAGCTACCAGCCCCAGCATTTT
>.|TRBJ2-5|.|TRBV9
CASSVRGGRETQYF
TGTGCCAGCAGCGTAAGGGGGGGAAGAGAGACCCAGTACTTC
>.|TRBJ2-1|TRBD2|TRBV27
CASLRSGLAGVGEQFF
TGTGCCAGCCTCAGATCGGGACTAGCGGGAGTGGGTGAGCAGTTCTTC
>.|TRBJ1-2|.|TRBV7-9
CASSPWEGHGYTF
TGTGCCAGCAGCCCATGGGAGGGGCATGGCTACACCTTC
>.|TRBJ2-3|.|TRBV7-2
CASSPSGDTQYF
TGTGCCAGCAGCCCTTCGGGGGATACGCAGTATTTT
>once|TRBJ2-7|TRBD2|TRBV5-6
CASSRLAGSYEQYF
TGTGCCAGCAGCCGACTAGCGGGGTCTTACGAGCAGTACTTC
>once|TRBJ2-1|TRBD2|TRBV5-1
CASRVAGGPGNEQFF
TGCGCCAGCAGGGTAGCGGGAGGGCCAGGCAATGAGCAGTTCTTC
>.|TRBJ1-2|.|TRBV5-1
CASSPAFSNYGYTF
TGCGCCAGCAGCCCCGCGTTTTCTAACTATGGCTACACCTTC
>.|TRBJ2-3|TRBD2|TRBV19
CASGGLAGGTDTQYF
TGTGCCTCCGGGGGACTAGCGGGGGGCACAGATACGCAGTATTTT
>.|TRBJ1-5|TRBD1|TRBV7-9
CASSSGQSNSNQPQHF
TGTGCCAGCAGCTCGGGACAGAGTAATAGCAATCAGCCCCAGCATTTT
>.|TRBJ2-4|TRBD1|TRBV6-6
CASSQQGANIQYF
TGTGCCAGCAGTCAACAGGGGGCAAACATTCAGTACTTC
>.|TRBJ2-7|.|TRBV6-5
CASSTGRTLSYEQYF
TGTGCCAGCAGCACCGGCAGGACCCTCTCCTACGAGCAGTACTTC
>.|TRBJ2-2|.|TRBV7-2
CASSLEGLESGELFF
TGTGCCAGCAGCTTAGAAGGGCTGGAGAGCGGGGAGCTGTTTTTT
>.|TRBJ1-1|.|TRBV5-1
CASSLEGSNTEAFF
TGCGCCAGCAGCTTGGAAGGGTCCAACACTGAAGCTTTCTTT
>.|TRBJ1-5|.|TRBV4-1
CASSQDLVGASNQPQHF
TGCGCCAGCAGCCAAGATTTAGTGGGGGCCAGCAATCAGCCCCAGCATTTT
>.|TRBJ1-6|TRBD1|TRBV5-4
CASSLVTGTVEPLHF
TGTGCCAGCAGCTTGGTGACAGGGACAGTGGAGCCCCTCCACTTT
>.|TRBJ2-1|.|TRBV21-1
CASSKLSARDRVYNEQFF
TGTGCCAGCAGCAAACTCTCCGCGCGGGACAGGGTTTACAATGAGCAGTTCTTC
>.|TRBJ2-7|.|TRBV2
CATRDFVGGEQYF
TGTGCCACAAGGGACTTCGTGGGGGGTGAGCAGTACTTC
>.|TRBJ1-5|.|TRBV2
CASSAGQISNQPQHF
TGTGCCAGCAGCGCGGGACAAATTAGCAATCAGCCCCAGCATTTT
>.|TRBJ1-4|.|TRBV5-5
CASSLDSTNEKLFF
TGTGCCAGCAGTTTGGACAGTACGAATGAAAAACTGTTTTTT
>.|TRBJ1-1|TRBD1|TRBV11-3
CASSVGDRAEAFF
TGTGCCAGCAGCGTCGGGGACAGAGCTGAAGCTTTCTTT
>once|TRBJ1-3|.|TRBV7-9
CASSPPGGQNSGNTIYF
TGTGCCAGCAGCCCCCCCGGGGGGCAGAACTCTGGAAACACCATATATTTT
>.|TRBJ1-5|TRBD1|TRBV6-1
CASSDLTGATNQPQHF
TGTGCCAGCAGTGACCTGACAGGGGCCACCAATCAGCCCCAGCATTTT
>.|TRBJ2-7|.|TRBV4-2
CANSQDIGWIYEQYF
TGTGCCAACAGCCAAGATATTGGGTGGATCTACGAGCAGTACTTC
>.|TRBJ2-1|.|TRBV28
CASIVGPNEQFF
TGTGCCAGCATTGTGGGCCCCAATGAGCAGTTCTTC
>.|TRBJ1-5|TRBD1|TRBV27
CASSPGQGGSNQPQHF
TGTGCCAGCAGTCCCGGACAGGGAGGAAGCAATCAGCCCCAGCATTTT
>.|TRBJ2-1|TRBD1|TRBV28
CASSGQGTYNEQFF
TGTGCCAGCTCTGGACAGGGCACCTACAATGAGCAGTTCTTC
>once|TRBJ1-2|.|TRBV5-6
CASSFNRVGGYTF
TGTGCCAGCAGCTTCAACAGGGTGGGTGGCTACACCTTC
>.|TRBJ1-1|.|TRBV11-2
CASKTGGNTEAFF
TGTGCCAGCAAAACAGGAGGGAACACTGAAGCTTTCTTT
>.|TRBJ2-3|.|TRBV10-3
CAISPAINPYIPTDTQYF
TGTGCCATCAGTCCGGCCATCAACCCTTACATTCCCACAGATACGCAGTATTTT
>.|TRBJ2-1|TRBD2|TRBV25-1
CASSDSSGSSVNEQFF
TGTGCCAGCAGTGATTCTAGCGGGAGCAGTGTCAATGAGCAGTTCTTC